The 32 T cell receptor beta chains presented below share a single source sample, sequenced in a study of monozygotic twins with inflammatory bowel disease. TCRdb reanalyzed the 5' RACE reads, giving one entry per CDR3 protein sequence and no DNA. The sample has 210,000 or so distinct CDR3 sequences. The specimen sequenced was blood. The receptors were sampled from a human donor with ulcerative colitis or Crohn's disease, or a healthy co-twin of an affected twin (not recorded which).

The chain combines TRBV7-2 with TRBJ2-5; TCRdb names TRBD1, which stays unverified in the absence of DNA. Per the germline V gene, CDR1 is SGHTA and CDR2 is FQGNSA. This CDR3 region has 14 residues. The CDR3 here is CASSLDDRGMIQYF.

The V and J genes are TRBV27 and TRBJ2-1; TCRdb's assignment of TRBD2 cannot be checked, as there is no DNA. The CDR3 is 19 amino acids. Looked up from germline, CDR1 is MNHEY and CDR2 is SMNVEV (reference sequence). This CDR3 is CASSDLAGEFIRGFYEQFF.

This CDR3 reads CASSLDGKNIQYF. The rearrangement links TRBV27 to TRBJ2-4. The CDR3 consists of 13 residues. CDR1 MNHEY and CDR2 SMNVEV come from the germline V gene (reference sequence).

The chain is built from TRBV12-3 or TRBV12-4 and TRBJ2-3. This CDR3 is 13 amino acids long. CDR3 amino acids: CASSVPSTDTQYF.

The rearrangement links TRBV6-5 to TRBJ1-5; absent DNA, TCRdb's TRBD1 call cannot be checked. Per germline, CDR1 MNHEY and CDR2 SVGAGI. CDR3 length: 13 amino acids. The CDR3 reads CASSYSIRGPQHF.

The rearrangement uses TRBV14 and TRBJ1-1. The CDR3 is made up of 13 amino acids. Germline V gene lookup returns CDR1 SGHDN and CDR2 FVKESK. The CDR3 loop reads CASSQVTVTEAFF.

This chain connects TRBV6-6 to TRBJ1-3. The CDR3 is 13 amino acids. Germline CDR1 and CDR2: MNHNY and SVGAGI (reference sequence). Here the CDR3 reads CASSYYAGNTIYF.

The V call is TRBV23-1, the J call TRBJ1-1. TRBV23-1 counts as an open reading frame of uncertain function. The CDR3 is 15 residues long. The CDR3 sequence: CASSLERGMNTEAFF.

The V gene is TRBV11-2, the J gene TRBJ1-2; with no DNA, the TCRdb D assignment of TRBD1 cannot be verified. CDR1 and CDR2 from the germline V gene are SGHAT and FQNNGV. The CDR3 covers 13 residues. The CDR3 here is CASSPLQGTGYTF. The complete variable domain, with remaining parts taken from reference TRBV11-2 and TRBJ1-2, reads EAGVAQSPRYKIIEKRQSVAFWCNPISGHATLYWYQQILGQGPKLLIQFQNNGVVDDSQLPKDRFSAERLKGVDSTLKIQPAKLEDSAVYLCASSPLQGTGYTFGSGTRLTVV.

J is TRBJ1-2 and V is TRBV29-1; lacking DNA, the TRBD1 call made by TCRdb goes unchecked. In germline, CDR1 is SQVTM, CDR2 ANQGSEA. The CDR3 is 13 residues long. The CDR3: CSAEIPSAYGYTF. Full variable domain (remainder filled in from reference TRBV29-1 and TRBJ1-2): SAVISQKPSRDICQRGTSLTIQCQVDSQVTMMFWYRQQPGQSLTLIATANQGSEATYESGFVIDKFPISRPNLTFSTLTVSNMSPEDSSIYLCSAEIPSAYGYTFGSGTRLTVV.

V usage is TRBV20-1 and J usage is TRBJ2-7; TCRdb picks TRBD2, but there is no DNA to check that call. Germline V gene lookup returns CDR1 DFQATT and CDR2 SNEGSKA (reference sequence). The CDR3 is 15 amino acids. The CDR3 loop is CSATGPLRSSYEQYF.

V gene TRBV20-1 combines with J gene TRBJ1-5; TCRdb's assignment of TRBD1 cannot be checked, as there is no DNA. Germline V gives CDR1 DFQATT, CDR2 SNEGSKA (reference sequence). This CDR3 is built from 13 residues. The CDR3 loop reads CSAKPFAGQPQHF.

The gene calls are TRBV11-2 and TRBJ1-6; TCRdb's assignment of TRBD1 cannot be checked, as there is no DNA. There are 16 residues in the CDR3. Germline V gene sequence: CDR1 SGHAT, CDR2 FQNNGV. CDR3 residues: CASSLDWGARNSPLHF. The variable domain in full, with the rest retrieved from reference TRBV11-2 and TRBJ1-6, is EAGVAQSPRYKIIEKRQSVAFWCNPISGHATLYWYQQILGQGPKLLIQFQNNGVVDDSQLPKDRFSAERLKGVDSTLKIQPAKLEDSAVYLCASSLDWGARNSPLHFGNGTRLTVT.

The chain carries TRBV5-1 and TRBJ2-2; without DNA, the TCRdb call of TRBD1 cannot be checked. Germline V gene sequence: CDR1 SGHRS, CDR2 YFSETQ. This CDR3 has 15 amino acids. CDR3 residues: CASNTRPDGTGELFF.

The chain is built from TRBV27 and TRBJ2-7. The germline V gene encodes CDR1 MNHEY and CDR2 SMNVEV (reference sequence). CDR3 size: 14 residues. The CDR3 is CASSPTGGFYEQYF.

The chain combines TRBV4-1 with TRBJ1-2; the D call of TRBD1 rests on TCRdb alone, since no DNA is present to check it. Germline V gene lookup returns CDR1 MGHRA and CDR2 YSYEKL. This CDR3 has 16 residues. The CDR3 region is CASSQTIKQGTYGYTF.

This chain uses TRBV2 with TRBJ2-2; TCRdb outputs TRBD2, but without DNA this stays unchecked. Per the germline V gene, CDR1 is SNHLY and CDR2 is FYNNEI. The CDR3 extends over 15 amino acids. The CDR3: CASSGGPTFTGELFF.

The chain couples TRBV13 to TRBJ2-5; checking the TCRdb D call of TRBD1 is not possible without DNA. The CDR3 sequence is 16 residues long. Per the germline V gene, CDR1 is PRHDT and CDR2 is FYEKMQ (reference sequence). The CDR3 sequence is CASSRTGTENQETQYF.

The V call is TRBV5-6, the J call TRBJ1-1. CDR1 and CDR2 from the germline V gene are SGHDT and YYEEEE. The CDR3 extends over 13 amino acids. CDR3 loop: CASSLGEDTEAFF.

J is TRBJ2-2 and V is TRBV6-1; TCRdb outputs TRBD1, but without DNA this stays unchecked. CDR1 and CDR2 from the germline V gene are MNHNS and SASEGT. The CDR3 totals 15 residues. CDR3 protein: CASSRDRGYTGELFF.

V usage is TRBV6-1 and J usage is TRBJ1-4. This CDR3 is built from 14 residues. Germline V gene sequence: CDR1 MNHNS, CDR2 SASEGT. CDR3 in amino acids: CASSRVKWNEKLFF.

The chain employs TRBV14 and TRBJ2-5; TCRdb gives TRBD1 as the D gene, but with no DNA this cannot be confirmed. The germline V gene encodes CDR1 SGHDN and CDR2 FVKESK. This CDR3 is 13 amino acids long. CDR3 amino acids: CASSQDRVATQYF.

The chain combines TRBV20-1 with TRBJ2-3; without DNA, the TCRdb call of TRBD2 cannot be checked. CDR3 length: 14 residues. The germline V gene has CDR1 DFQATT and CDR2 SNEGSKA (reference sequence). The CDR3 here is CSARLAGGADTQYF.

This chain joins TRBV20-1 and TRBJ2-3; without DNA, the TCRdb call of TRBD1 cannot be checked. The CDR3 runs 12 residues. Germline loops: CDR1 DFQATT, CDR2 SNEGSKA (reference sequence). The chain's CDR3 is CSALGTTDTQYF.

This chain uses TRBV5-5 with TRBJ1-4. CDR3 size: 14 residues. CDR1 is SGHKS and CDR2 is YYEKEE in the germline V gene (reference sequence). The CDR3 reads CASSSDTGAWKLFF. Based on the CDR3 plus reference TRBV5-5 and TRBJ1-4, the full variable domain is DAGVTQSPTHLIKTRGQQVTLRCSPISGHKSVSWYQQVLGQGPQFIFQYYEKEERGRGNFPDRFSARQFPNYSSELNVNALLLGDSALYLCASSSDTGAWKLFFGSGTQLSVL.

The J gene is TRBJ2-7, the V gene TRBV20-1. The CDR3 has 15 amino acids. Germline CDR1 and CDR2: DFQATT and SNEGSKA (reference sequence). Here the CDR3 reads CSARISSGSPYEQYF.

The CDR3 reads CSVADIYEQYF. The chain recombines TRBV29-1 with TRBJ2-7; TCRdb lists TRBD1, though no DNA is available to test this call. Germline values: CDR1 SQVTM, CDR2 ANQGSEA. There are 11 residues in the CDR3.

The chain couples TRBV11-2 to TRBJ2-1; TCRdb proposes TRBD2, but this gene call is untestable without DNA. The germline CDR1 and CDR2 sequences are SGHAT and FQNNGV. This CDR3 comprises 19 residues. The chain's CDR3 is CASSSTSQVALSSYNEQFF.

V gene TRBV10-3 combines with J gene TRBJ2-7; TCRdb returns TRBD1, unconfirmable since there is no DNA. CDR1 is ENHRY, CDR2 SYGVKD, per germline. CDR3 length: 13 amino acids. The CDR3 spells CAIGGQGPYEQYF.

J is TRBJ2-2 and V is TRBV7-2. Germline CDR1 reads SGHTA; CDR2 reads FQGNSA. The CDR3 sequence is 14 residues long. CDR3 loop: CASSFRQTTGELFF.

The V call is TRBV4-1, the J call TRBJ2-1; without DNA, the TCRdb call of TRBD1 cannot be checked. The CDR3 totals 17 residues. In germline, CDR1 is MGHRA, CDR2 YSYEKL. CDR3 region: CASSQGTVYSSYNEQFF.

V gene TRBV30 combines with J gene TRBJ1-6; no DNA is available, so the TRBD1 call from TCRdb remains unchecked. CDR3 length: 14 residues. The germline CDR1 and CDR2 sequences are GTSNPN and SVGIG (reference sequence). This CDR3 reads CAWTGQGYNSPLHF.